These 10 T cell receptor beta chains originate from one sample sequenced in a study of blood T cell repertoires in COVID-19. Repertoires were generated with immunoSEQ multiplex PCR, while TCRdb's copy carries only in-frame clones and drops some. This table holds 150,000 to 200,000 clones, 88% found once. Input material: peripheral blood. These receptors were taken from a human donor in a cohort sampled during active COVID-19.

This rearrangement joins TRBV7-2 to TRBJ2-7; D is possibly TRBD2 (7 bases). Germline CDR1 reads SGHTA; CDR2 reads FQGNSA. The CDR3 has 15 residues. V shed 1 base and J shed 6 bases, with 16 bases lying between them. The CDR3 DNA is TGTGCCAGCAGCTTAGGGAGGGGGGGCCTCGGCGAGCAGTACTTC. The encoded protein is CASSLGRGGLGEQYF. The entire variable domain, with the rest obtained from reference TRBV7-2 and TRBJ2-7, is as follows: GAGVSQSPSNKVTEKGKDVELRCDPISGHTALYWYRQSLGQGLEFLIYFQGNSAPDKSGLPSDRFSAERTGGSVSTLTIQRTQQEDSAVYLCASSLGRGGLGEQYFGPGTRLTVT.

The CDR3 bases are TGCGCCAGCAGCTTGGCCCCCGGGACAGGCTATGGCTACACCTTC. Protein product: CASSLAPGTGYGYTF. The chain joins TRBV5-1 to TRBJ1-2, with TRBD1 matching 8 bases. V trimming: 0 bases; J trimming: 4 bases; junction bases outside the gene matches: 5. CDR1 is SGHRS, CDR2 YFSETQ, per germline. CDR3 size: 15 residues.

CDR3 nucleotides: TGTGCCAGCAGCTCCGGGACAGGGGTAGCTGAAAAACTGTTTTTT. This codes for CASSSGTGVAEKLFF. V and J are TRBV5-4 and TRBJ1-4, with 10 bases lining up with TRBD1. CDR3 length: 15 amino acids. V was pared by 3 bases and J by 7 bases, with 6 bases of the junction left unmatched. CDR1 is SGHNT, CDR2 YYREEE, per germline (reference sequence).

The rearrangement uses TRBV27 and TRBJ1-6, with 8 positions matching TRBD1. Germline assignment: CDR1 MNHEY and CDR2 SMNVEV (reference sequence). Trimming cost V 3 bases and J 9 bases; bases outside gene matches: 4. CDR3 size: 14 residues. The CDR3 DNA sequence: TGTGCCAGCAGTTTCGGACAGGGTGGTTCACCCCTCCACTTT. Amino acid sequence: CASSFGQGGSPLHF.

The genes are TRBV10-2 and TRBJ2-7, with TRBD2 matching 10 bases. Germline V gene data show CDR1 as WSHSY and CDR2 as SAAADI. CDR3 length: 16 amino acids. V lost 5 bases and J lost 0; bases outside the gene matches: 7. The CDR3 is CASSPEREGYSYEQYF. CDR3 nucleotide sequence: TGCGCCAGCAGTCCAGAGCGGGAGGGATACTCCTACGAGCAGTACTTC.

The genes are TRBV27 and TRBJ2-7; 11 nucleotides agree with TRBD2. The J segment lost 3 bases and the V segment lost 5 bases, leaving 3 bases of the junction unmatched. This CDR3 is built from 14 residues. Germline values: CDR1 MNHEY, CDR2 SMNVEV (reference sequence). CDR3 residues: CASSQLAGVYEQYF. The CDR3, as DNA: TGTGCCAGCAGTCAACTAGCGGGAGTCTACGAGCAGTACTTC.

The V call is TRBV19, the J call TRBJ1-1; D is ambiguous. Germline CDR1 and CDR2: LNHDA and SQIVND (reference sequence). Trimming stripped 6 bases from V and 1 base from J, with 9 bases between. The CDR3 has 13 residues. The CDR3: CASSAYGNTEAFF. As DNA, the CDR3 is TGTGCCAGTAGCGCCTACGGGAACACTGAAGCTTTCTTT. Together with reference TRBV19 and TRBJ1-1, the CDR3 gives the full variable domain: DGGITQSPKYLFRKEGQNVTLSCEQNLNHDAMYWYRQDPGQGLRLIYYSQIVNDFQKGDIAEGYSVSREKKESFPLTVTSAQKNPTAFYLCASSAYGNTEAFFGQGTRLTVV.

The V gene is TRBV15, the J gene TRBJ1-6; D is uncertain. Germline CDR1 LNHNV, CDR2 YYDKDF (reference sequence). This CDR3 region has 16 residues. Trimming shortened V by 4 bases and J by 6 bases, and 16 bases separated the two germline ends. CDR3 sequence reads: CATSTGSPAVNSPLHF. The DNA of the CDR3 is TGTGCCACCAGCACCGGCAGCCCAGCGGTTAATTCACCCCTCCACTTT. Supplemented by reference TRBV15 and TRBJ1-6, the full variable domain reads DAMVIQNPRYQVTQFGKPVTLSCSQTLNHNVMYWYQQKSSQAPKLLFHYYDKDFNNEADTPDNFQSRRPNTSFCFLDIRSPGLGDTAMYLCATSTGSPAVNSPLHFGNGTRLTVT.

The chain has TRBV4-2 and TRBJ1-2; 9 bases agree with TRBD1. CDR3 size: 15 residues. Germline CDR1 is LGHNA and CDR2 is YNFKEQ. The V and J ends lost 2 bases and 4 bases, in that order; junction bases with no gene match: 5. CDR3 sequence: CASSQPGQGGYGYTF. CDR3 nucleotide sequence: TGTGCCAGCAGCCAACCGGGACAGGGAGGCTATGGCTACACCTTC.

The chain recombines TRBV2 with TRBJ2-7; TRBD1 might be the D (6 bases). V was shortened by 6 bases and J by 3 bases, with 15 bases between the two germline ends. Germline-derived CDR1 and CDR2 are SNHLY and FYNNEI. The length of the CDR3 is 14 residues. The CDR3 here is CASRGTPFIYEQYF. CDR3 DNA: TGTGCCAGCAGAGGGACACCTTTTATCTACGAGCAGTACTTC. The full variable domain, with the rest looked up from reference TRBV2 and TRBJ2-7, is EPEVTQTPSHQVTQMGQEVILRCVPISNHLYFYWYRQILGQKVEFLVSFYNNEISEKSEIFDDQFSVERPDGSNFTLKIRSTKLEDSAMYFCASRGTPFIYEQYFGPGTRLTVT.